These 19 T cell receptor beta chains came from one sample sequenced in a study of beta chain features in type 1 diabetes. All of the isolated RNA was reverse transcribed, so expressed TCRB transcripts were sequenced. Produced via immunoSEQ multiplex PCR; TCRdb's table is partial and in-frame only. The repertoire holds 680,000 or so clones, with about a sixth as singletons. Material: naive CD4+ T cells from blood. The source is a man younger than 30 in good health.

In its sample, this clone was seen a few times. The genes are TRBV6-5 and TRBJ2-7, with D perhaps given as TRBD1 or TRBD2 (5 bases each). Germline V gene data show CDR1 as MNHEY and CDR2 as SVGAGI. Trimming took off 9 bases at V and 0 bases at J, with 18 bases between the two ends. The CDR3 totals 15 residues. The DNA for the CDR3 is TGTGCCAGTTCGGAGGTCAGGGTATCCTCCTACGAGCAGTACTTC. It specifies CASSEVRVSSYEQYF.

The CDR3 region is CASSLAVKNEQFF. DNA for the CDR3: TGTGCCAGCAGCTTGGCTGTGAAAAATGAGCAGTTCTTC. J is TRBJ2-1 and V is TRBV5-8; D is undetermined. Trimming stripped 0 bases from V and 7 bases from J, with 8 bases between. CDR3 length: 13 amino acids. CDR1 and CDR2 (germline): SGHTS, YDEGEE. The entire variable domain, with the rest obtained from reference TRBV5-8 and TRBJ2-1, is as follows: EAGVTQSPTHLIKTRGQQATLRCSPISGHTSVYWYQQALGLGLQFLLWYDEGEERNRGNFPPRFSGRQFPNYSSELNVNALELEDSALYLCASSLAVKNEQFFGPGTRLTVL.

V and J are TRBV5-1 and TRBJ2-5, with TRBD1 matching 9 bases. V was pared by 9 bases and J by 5 bases, with 8 bases of the junction left unmatched. Germline V gene data show CDR1 as SGHRS and CDR2 as YFSETQ. The CDR3 contains 13 residues. The DNA for the CDR3 is TGCGCCACCGGACAGGGGAGAAAGGAGACCCAGTACTTC. Translated, it gives CATGQGRKETQYF.

This clone has a handful of counts. The chain has TRBV4-2 and TRBJ2-2; a possible D gene is TRBD1 (5 bases). CDR1 and CDR2 (germline): LGHNA, YNFKEQ. The CDR3 is 15 residues long. Trimming took 1 base from V and 2 from J, leaving 8 bases between them. The CDR3 region is CASSQVDSNTGELFF. DNA for the CDR3: TGTGCCAGCAGCCAAGTCGACAGCAACACCGGGGAGCTGTTTTTT.

This clone has a handful of counts. The V gene is TRBV7-2, the J gene TRBJ1-3; D not certain. The germline V gene has CDR1 SGHTA and CDR2 FQGNSA. The V and J ends lost 4 bases and 1 base respectively, with 11 bases between them. The CDR3 is 15 amino acids. DNA for the CDR3: TGTGCCAGCAGCTGGCAAAGGGTTTCTGGAAACACCATATATTTT. The encoded protein is CASSWQRVSGNTIYF.

This clone has only a few counts. This rearrangement joins TRBV5-1 to TRBJ1-1; D unresolved. Trimming took 4 bases from V and 1 from J, leaving 8 bases between them. From germline, CDR1 is SGHRS and CDR2 YFSETQ. CDR3 size: 13 residues. The CDR3 bases are TGCGCCAGCAGCCCCACGGGGAACACTGAAGCTTTCTTT. Its translation: CASSPTGNTEAFF.

The sample holds a few counts of this clone. The chain employs TRBV4-3 and TRBJ2-5; the D gene is possibly TRBD2 (5 bases). The length of the CDR3 is 12 residues. Germline values: CDR1 LGHNA, CDR2 YSLEER. The V gene lost 0 bases and the J gene lost 12 bases, with 11 bases spanning the gap. The CDR3 nucleotides are TGCGCCAGCAGCCAAGACGAGGGTGGGAAGTACTTC. It encodes CASSQDEGGKYF.

In regard to this clone: This CDR3 is also generated by other DNA sequences in the sample. The chain uses TRBV4-1 and TRBJ2-7, with TRBD1 as a possible D gene (6 bases). This CDR3 has 15 amino acids. Germline CDR1 reads MGHRA; CDR2 reads YSYEKL. V was shortened by 0 bases and J by 10 bases, with 19 bases between the two germline ends. The chain's CDR3 is CASSQDVQGTLEQYF. As DNA, the CDR3 is TGCGCCAGCAGCCAAGATGTACAGGGAACTCTCGAACAGTACTTC.

This clone was observed a few times. The V call is TRBV7-2, the J call TRBJ2-1, with 7 bases matching TRBD2. The junction had 12 bases not matched to a gene; V was cut back by 5 bases and J by 8 bases. The CDR3 has 15 amino acids. Per germline, CDR1 SGHTA and CDR2 FQGNSA. In DNA, the CDR3 is TGTGCCAGCAGCCCTATGGGAGGGATCCAGGATGAGCAGTTCTTC. Its protein product is CASSPMGGIQDEQFF.

This clone was seen a handful of times. This sequence joins TRBV28 and TRBJ2-5, with 7 bases aligning to TRBD2. Germline V gives CDR1 MDHEN, CDR2 SYDVKM. The CDR3 runs 15 residues. V lost 6 bases to trimming and J lost 5 bases; unmatched junction nucleotides: 12. CDR3 amino acids: CASRHRFREGETQYF. The CDR3 DNA follows: TGTGCCAGCAGACACCGATTCAGGGAGGGGGAGACCCAGTACTTC.

The chain has TRBV11-3 and TRBJ2-2, with D maybe TRBD1 (7 bases). V was cut by 7 bases and J by 5 bases, with 14 bases left in between. This CDR3 contains 14 residues. CDR1 is SGHNT, CDR2 YENEEA, per germline. The CDR3 DNA is TGTGCCAGCATGCGGGCAGGGGGGACCGGGGAGCTGTTTTTT. Translating it yields CASMRAGGTGELFF.

V is TRBV10-3 and J is TRBJ2-5; D perhaps matches TRBD2 (6 bases). This CDR3 comprises 14 residues. Trimming pared 4 bases from V and 2 bases from J, leaving 11 bases between. The germline V gene has CDR1 ENHRY and CDR2 SYGVKD. As DNA, the CDR3 is TGTGCCATCAGTGGATCTAGCGCACAAGAGACCCAGTACTTC. This translates into CAISGSSAQETQYF.

This chain links TRBV18 with TRBJ1-4; possible D gene TRBD1, 5 bases. Trimming pared 2 bases from V and 8 bases from J, leaving 6 bases between. Per the germline V gene, CDR1 is KGHSH and CDR2 is LQKENI. This CDR3 is 12 amino acids long. This chain's CDR3 is CASSPRTEKLFF. The CDR3 bases are TGTGCCAGCTCACCAAGGACAGAAAAACTGTTTTTT.

The chain combines TRBV5-4 with TRBJ2-4; 8 positions match TRBD2. The CDR3 contains 16 residues. Germline CDR1 SGHNT, CDR2 YYREEE (reference sequence). The V segment lost 4 bases and the J segment 2 bases; nucleotides outside the gene matches: 8. The CDR3 sequence: CASSPGTRGTKNIQYF. CDR3 in DNA: TGTGCCAGCAGCCCCGGGACTAGAGGAACCAAAAACATTCAGTACTTC.

The V call is TRBV19, the J call TRBJ2-7; D possibly corresponds to TRBD1 (6 bases). CDR1 and CDR2 (germline): LNHDA, SQIVND (reference sequence). V dropped 4 bases and J dropped 2 bases, with 15 bases sitting between them. CDR3 size: 15 residues. CDR3 coding DNA: TGTGCCAGTAGTAGATACAGGGAAGGGACCTACGAGCAGTACTTC. Translated, it gives CASSRYREGTYEQYF.

A few counts support this clone. The chain uses TRBV6-5 and TRBJ2-5; TRBD1 aligns across 8 bases. The V gene's germline CDR1 is MNHEY and CDR2 SVGAGI. The CDR3 runs to 16 residues. After removal of 1 base from V and 4 bases from J, the junction contained 8 bases not matched to a gene. The CDR3 sequence: CASSYLVVRGPETQYF. CDR3 in DNA: TGTGCCAGCAGTTACTTGGTAGTCAGGGGGCCAGAGACCCAGTACTTC.

This clone turned up a few times. This chain links TRBV27 with TRBJ2-6, with D tentatively TRBD1 (5 bases). The CDR3 has 16 amino acids. Trimming pared 5 bases from V and 4 bases from J, leaving 15 bases between. Germline V gives CDR1 MNHEY, CDR2 SMNVEV (reference sequence). The CDR3 sequence: CASSPPPGHGANVLTF. DNA for the CDR3: TGTGCCAGCAGTCCGCCTCCAGGGCACGGGGCCAACGTCCTGACTTTC.

This clone appeared a few times. This chain uses TRBV7-2 with TRBJ1-3; perhaps TRBD1 as D (5 bases). Trimming cost V 5 bases and J 3 bases, with 8 bases left between them. The CDR3 consists of 13 residues. The V gene's germline CDR1 is SGHTA and CDR2 FQGNSA. CDR3: CASSTRDGNTIYF. The DNA for the CDR3 is TGTGCCAGCAGCACCAGGGATGGAAACACCATATATTTT.

This clone was counted a few times. This chain uses TRBV5-1 with TRBJ1-2, with unresolved D. This CDR3 is built from 14 residues. V was cut by 4 bases and J by 6 bases, with 16 bases left in between. Germline loops: CDR1 SGHRS, CDR2 YFSETQ. The CDR3 sequence: CASSPAGRPDGYTF. The CDR3 DNA is TGCGCCAGCAGCCCGGCTGGCAGGCCAGATGGCTACACCTTC.